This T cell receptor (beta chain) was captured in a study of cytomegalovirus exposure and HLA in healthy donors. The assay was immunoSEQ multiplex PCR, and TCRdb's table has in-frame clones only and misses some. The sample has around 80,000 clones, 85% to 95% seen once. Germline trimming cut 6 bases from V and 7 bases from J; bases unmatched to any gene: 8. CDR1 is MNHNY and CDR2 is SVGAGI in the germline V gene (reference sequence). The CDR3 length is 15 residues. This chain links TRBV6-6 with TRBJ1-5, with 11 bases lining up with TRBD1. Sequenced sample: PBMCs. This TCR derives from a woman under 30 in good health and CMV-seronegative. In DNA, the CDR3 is TGTGCCAGCAGCCGGGACAGGGGGAAGGGGCAGCCCCAGCATTTT. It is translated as CASSRDRGKGQPQHF.